These 4 T cell receptor beta chains were sequenced from one sample in a study of post-analysis software for immune sequencing data (dated by TCRdb to between 2014 and 2017). Broader findings and caveats from the paper: Roughly 5 TRBV segments, including TRBV5-6, TRBV5-1 and TRBV20-1, were significantly more frequent in patients than controls.

No antigens are known for them. Receptors were amplified or captured by PCR. Sequencing was performed on an Illumina HiSeq 2500. To reduce PCR and sequencing biases, unique molecular identifiers were incorporated into the TCR beta cDNA libraries. Using fastp at Q25 and MiXCR, TCRdb reprocessed the public reads and kept productive beta chains. Every CDR3 protein is listed once, alongside the most common genes and DNA of its rows. A total of roughly 430,000 distinct CDR3 sequences appear in this sample, more than 30% of them only once. Clones ranked in the top ten supply less than 10% of the sample. Sequenced: blood. The receptor source for this set is a girl aged 2 to 10 with multiple sclerosis.

This rearrangement joins TRBV12-3 or TRBV12-4 to TRBJ2-7, with D hard to call. The J call may be faulty, since TRBJ2-5 better matches the DNA end. The CDR3 has 13 amino acids. CDR3 protein: CASSFPSAETQYF. The CDR3 DNA reads TGTGCCAGCAGTTTTCCCAGCGCAGAGACCCAGTACTTC.

V gene TRBV4-1 combines with J gene TRBJ2-5; D is perhaps TRBD2 (5 bases). The V and J ends lost 0 bases and 5 bases respectively, with 16 bases between them. The CDR3 runs to 16 residues. The germline V gene has CDR1 MGHRA and CDR2 YSYEKL. CDR3 nucleotides: TGCGCCAGCAGCCAAGATGCGTTCCCCTCGGGGGAGACCCAGTACTTC. Amino acid sequence: CASSQDAFPSGETQYF.

CDR3: CASSERDGRGTGANVLTF. The CDR3, as DNA: TGTGCCAGTAGTGAGAGGGACGGCCGAGGAACTGGGGCCAACGTCCTGACTTTC. V is TRBV19 and J is TRBJ2-6; D tentatively fits TRBD1 or TRBD2 (5 bases each). CDR3 size: 18 residues. Germline V gene sequence: CDR1 LNHDA, CDR2 SQIVND (reference sequence). V lost 5 bases to trimming and J lost 2 bases, with 19 bases between them.

This clonotype was observed a handful of times. Germline and junction disagree at one end, which may indicate a read error. This sequence joins TRBV7-7 and TRBJ2-4, with 8 nucleotides matching TRBD1. Gene TRBJ2-5 matches the end of the DNA better, so the J call may be wrong. This CDR3 contains 20 residues. CDR1 SSHAT and CDR2 FNYEAQ come from the germline V gene (reference sequence). The CDR3 protein is CASSLYPPLGRLRTGETQYF. The DNA of the CDR3 is TGTGCTAGCAGCTTATATCCCCCCCTGGGTCGCTTAAGGACAGGGGAGACCCAGTACTTC.